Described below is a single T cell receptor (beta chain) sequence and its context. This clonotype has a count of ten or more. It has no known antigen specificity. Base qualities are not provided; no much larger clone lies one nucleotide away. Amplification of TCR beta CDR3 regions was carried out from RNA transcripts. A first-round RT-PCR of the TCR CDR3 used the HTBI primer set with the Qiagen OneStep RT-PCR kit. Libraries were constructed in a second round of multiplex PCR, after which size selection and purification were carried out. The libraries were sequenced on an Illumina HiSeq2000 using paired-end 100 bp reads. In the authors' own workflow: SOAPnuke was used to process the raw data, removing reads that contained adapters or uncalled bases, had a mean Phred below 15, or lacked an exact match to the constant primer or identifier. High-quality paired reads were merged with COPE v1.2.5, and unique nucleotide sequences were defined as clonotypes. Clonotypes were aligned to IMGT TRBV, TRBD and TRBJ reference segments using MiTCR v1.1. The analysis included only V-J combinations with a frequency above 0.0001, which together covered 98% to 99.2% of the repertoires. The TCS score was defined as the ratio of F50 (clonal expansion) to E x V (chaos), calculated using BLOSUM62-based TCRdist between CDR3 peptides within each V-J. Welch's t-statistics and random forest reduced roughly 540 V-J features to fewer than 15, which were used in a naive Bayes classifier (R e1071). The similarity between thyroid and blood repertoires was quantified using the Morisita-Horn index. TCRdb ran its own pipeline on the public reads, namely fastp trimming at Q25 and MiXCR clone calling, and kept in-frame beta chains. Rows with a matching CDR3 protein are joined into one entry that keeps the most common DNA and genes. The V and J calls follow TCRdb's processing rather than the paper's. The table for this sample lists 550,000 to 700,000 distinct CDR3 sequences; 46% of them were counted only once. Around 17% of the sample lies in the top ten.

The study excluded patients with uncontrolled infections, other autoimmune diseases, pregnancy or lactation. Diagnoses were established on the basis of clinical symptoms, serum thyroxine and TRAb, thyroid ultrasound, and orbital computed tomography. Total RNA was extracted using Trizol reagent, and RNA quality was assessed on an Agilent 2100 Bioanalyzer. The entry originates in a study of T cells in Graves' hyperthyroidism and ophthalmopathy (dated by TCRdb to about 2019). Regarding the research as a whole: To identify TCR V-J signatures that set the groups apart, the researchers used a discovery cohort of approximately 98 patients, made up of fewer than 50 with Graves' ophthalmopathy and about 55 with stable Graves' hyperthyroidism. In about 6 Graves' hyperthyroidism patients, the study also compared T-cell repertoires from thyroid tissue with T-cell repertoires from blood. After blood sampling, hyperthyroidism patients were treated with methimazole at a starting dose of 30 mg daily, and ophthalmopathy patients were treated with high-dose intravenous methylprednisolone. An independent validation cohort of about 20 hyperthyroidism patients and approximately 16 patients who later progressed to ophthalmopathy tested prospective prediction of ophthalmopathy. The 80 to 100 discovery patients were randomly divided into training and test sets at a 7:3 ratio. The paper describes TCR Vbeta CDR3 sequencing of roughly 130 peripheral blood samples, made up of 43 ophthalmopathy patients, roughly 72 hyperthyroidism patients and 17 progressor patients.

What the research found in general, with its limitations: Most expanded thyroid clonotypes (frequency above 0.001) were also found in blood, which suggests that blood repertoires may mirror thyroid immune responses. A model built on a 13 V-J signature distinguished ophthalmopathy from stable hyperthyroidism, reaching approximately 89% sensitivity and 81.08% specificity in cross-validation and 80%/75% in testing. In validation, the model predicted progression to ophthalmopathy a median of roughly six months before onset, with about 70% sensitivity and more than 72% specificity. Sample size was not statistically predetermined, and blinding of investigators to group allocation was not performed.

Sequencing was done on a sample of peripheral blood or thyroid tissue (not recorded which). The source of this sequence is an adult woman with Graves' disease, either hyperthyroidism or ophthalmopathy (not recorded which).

CDR3 region: CSARTFFSGANVLTF. The base sequence is TGCAGTGCTAGGACCTTCTTCTCTGGGGCCAACGTCCTGACTTTC. This receptor chain uses TRBV20-1 and TRBJ2-6; too little of a D gene remains to name it. CDR1 and CDR2 (DFQATT, SNEGSKA) derive from the germline V gene (reference sequence). Trimming costs V 3 bases and J 0 bases, and their ends lie 9 bases apart. Counted from cysteine to phenylalanine, this CDR3 has 15 amino acids. Of all the DNA, just the CDR3 is kept, 45 bases in frame from base 1.